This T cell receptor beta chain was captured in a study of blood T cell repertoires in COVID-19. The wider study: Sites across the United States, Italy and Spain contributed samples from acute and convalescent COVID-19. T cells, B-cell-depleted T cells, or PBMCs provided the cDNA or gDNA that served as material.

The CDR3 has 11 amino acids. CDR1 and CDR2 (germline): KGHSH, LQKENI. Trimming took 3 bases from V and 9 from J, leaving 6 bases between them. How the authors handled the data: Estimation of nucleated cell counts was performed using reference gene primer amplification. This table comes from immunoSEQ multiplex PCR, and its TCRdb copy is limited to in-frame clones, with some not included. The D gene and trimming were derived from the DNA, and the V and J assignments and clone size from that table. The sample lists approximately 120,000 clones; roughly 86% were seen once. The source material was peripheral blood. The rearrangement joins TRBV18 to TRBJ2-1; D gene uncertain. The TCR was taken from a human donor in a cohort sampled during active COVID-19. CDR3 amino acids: CASSPGSEQFF. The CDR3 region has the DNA TGTGCCAGCTCACCGGGCAGTGAGCAGTTCTTC. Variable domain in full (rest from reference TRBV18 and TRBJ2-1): NAGVMQNPRHLVRRRGQEARLRCSPMKGHSHVYWYRQLPEEGLKFMVYLQKENIIDESGMPKERFSAEFPKEGPSILRIQQVVRGDSAAYFCASSPGSEQFFGPGTRLTVL.